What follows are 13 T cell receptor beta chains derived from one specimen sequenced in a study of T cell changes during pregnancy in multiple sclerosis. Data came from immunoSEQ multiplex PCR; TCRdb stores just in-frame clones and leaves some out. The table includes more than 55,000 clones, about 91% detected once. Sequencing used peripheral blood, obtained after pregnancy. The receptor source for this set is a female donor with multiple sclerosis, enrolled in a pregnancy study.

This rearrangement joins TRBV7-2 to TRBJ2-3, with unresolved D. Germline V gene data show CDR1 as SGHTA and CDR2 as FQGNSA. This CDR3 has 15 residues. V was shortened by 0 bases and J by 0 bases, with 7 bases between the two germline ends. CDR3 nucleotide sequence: TGTGCCAGCAGCTTAGCGCCCAGAAGCACAGATACGCAGTATTTT. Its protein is CASSLAPRSTDTQYF. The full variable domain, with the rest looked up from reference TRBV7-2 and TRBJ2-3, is GAGVSQSPSNKVTEKGKDVELRCDPISGHTALYWYRQSLGQGLEFLIYFQGNSAPDKSGLPSDRFSAERTGGSVSTLTIQRTQQEDSAVYLCASSLAPRSTDTQYFGPGTRLTVL.

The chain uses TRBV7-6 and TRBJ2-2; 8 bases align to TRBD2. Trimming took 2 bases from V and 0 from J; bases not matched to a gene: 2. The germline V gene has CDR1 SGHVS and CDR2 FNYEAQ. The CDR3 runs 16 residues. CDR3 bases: TGTGCCAGCAGCTTAAGAGCGGGGGCGAACACCGGGGAGCTGTTTTTT. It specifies CASSLRAGANTGELFF. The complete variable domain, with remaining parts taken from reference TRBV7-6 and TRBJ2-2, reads GAGVSQSPRYKVTKRGQDVALRCDPISGHVSLYWYRQALGQGPEFLTYFNYEAQQDKSGLPNDRFSAERPEGSISTLTIQRTEQRDSAMYRCASSLRAGANTGELFFGEGSRLTVL.

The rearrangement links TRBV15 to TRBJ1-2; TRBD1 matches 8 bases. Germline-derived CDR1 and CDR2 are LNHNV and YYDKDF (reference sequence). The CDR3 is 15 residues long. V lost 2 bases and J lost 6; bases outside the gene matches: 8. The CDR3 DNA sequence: TGTGCCACCAGCAGACCCGGGGCAGGGGGCGATGGCTACACCTTC. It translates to CATSRPGAGGDGYTF.

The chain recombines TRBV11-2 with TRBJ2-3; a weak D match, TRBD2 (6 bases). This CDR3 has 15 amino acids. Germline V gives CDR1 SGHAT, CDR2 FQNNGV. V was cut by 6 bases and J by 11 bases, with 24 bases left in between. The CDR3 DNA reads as TGTGCCAGCAGTCATAGGGCCCTGGGGGACGGGGGGCAGTATTTT. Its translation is CASSHRALGDGGQYF.

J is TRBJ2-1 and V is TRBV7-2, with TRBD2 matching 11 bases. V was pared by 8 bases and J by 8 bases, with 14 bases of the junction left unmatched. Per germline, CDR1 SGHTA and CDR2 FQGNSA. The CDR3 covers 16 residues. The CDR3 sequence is CASGRVSGGARDEQFF. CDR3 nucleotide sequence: TGTGCCAGCGGGCGGGTTAGCGGGGGGGCCCGTGATGAGCAGTTCTTC.

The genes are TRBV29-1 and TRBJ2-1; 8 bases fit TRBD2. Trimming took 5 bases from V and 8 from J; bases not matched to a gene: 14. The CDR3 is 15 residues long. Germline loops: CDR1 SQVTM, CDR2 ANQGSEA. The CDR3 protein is CSVRRGGGGLDEQFF. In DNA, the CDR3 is TGCAGCGTTCGGAGGGGCGGCGGGGGGCTTGATGAGCAGTTCTTC.

CDR3 sequence: CASSESGVGNQPQHF. CDR3 bases: TGTGCCAGCAGTGAATCAGGGGTTGGCAATCAGCCCCAGCATTTT. This rearrangement joins TRBV25-1 to TRBJ1-5; D is possibly TRBD1 (6 bases). Germline lookup yields CDR1 MGHDK and CDR2 SYGVNS. Trimming stripped 1 base from V and 2 bases from J, with 9 bases between. The CDR3 loop spans 15 amino acids.

For the CDR3, the DNA is TGTGCCAGCAATGGCGGGGGTTCCCAAGAGACCCAGTACTTC. Translating gives CASNGGGSQETQYF. The chain employs TRBV2 and TRBJ2-5, with 7 bases identical to TRBD2. The germline CDR1 and CDR2 sequences are SNHLY and FYNNEI. After removal of 7 bases from V and 1 base from J, the junction contained 6 bases not matched to a gene. CDR3 size: 14 residues.

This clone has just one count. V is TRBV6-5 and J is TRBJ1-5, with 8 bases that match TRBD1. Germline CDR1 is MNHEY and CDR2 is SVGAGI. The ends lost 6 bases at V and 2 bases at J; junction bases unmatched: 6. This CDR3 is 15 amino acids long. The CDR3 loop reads CASRGGQAGNQPQHF. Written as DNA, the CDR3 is TGTGCCAGCAGGGGGGGACAGGCAGGCAATCAGCCCCAGCATTTT.

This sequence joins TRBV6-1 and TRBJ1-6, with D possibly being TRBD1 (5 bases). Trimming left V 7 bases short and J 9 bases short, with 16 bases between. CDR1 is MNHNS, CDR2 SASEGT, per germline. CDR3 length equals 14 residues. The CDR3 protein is CASNLDRLGSPLHF. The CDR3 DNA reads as TGTGCCAGCAACCTAGACAGACTAGGTTCACCCCTCCACTTT.

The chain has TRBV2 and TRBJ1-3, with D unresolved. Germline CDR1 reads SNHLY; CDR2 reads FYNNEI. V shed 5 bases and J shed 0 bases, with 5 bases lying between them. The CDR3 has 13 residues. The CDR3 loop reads CASSSSSGNTIYF. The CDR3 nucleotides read TGTGCCAGCAGTTCGAGCTCTGGAAACACCATATATTTT.

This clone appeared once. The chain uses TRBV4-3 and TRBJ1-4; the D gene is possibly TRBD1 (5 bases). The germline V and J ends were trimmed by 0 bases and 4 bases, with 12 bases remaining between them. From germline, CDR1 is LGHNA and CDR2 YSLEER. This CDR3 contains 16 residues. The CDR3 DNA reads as TGCGCCAGCAGCCAAGACTTCCCAGGGTTTAATGAAAAACTGTTTTTT. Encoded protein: CASSQDFPGFNEKLFF.

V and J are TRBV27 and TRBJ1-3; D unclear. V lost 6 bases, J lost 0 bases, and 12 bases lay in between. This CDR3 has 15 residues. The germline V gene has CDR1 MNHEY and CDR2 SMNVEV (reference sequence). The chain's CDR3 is CASRSRPGSGNTIYF. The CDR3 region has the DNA TGTGCCAGCAGATCAAGGCCGGGCTCTGGAAACACCATATATTTT.